Listed below are T cell receptor beta chains from one sample, sequenced in a study of blood T cell repertoires in COVID-19. Clones were sequenced by immunoSEQ multiplex PCR, and TCRdb holds only the in-frame ones, with some missing. The profile shows 200,000 to 250,000 clones, under 90% of them singletons. The specimen sequenced was PBMCs or T cells enriched from blood (not recorded which). These receptors all come from a woman aged 55-69 years who had recovered from COVID-19. The CDR3 runs from the conserved cysteine through the conserved F or W. D genes are given only for firm matches. Rows may omit the clone size; those that give it use once, few, many or a size class.

size: .
J: TRBJ1-3
V: TRBV29-1
D: .
CDR3: CSVEGPSSGNTIYF
DNA: TGCAGCGTGGAGGGACCGAGCTCTGGAAACACCATATATTTT

size: .
J: TRBJ1-2
V: TRBV11-2
D: .
CDR3: CASSPGTVRGYTF
DNA: TGTGCCAGCAGCCCCGGTACCGTACGGGGCTACACCTTC

size: .
J: TRBJ2-3
V: TRBV18
D: TRBD2
CDR3: CASSPPETSGRAGTQYF
DNA: TGTGCCAGCTCACCACCAGAAACTAGCGGGAGGGCCGGTACGCAGTATTTT

size: .
J: TRBJ1-5
V: TRBV19
D: .
CDR3: CASKFSGNQPQHF
DNA: TGTGCCAGCAAGTTTAGTGGCAATCAGCCCCAGCATTTT

size: .
J: TRBJ2-1
V: TRBV6-4
D: TRBD2
CDR3: CASSVSLAGGLGEQFF
DNA: TGTGCCAGCAGTGTCTCTCTAGCGGGAGGCCTCGGGGAGCAGTTCTTC

size: .
J: TRBJ2-2
V: TRBV24-1
D: .
CDR3: CATSDSLTDNTGELFF
DNA: TGTGCCACCAGTGATTCATTAACAGATAACACCGGGGAGCTGTTTTTT

size: .
J: TRBJ2-1
V: TRBV7-7
D: TRBD1
CDR3: CASSLRRATGNKNEQFF
DNA: TGTGCCAGCAGCTTGCGTCGCGCGACAGGGAATAAGAATGAGCAGTTCTTC

size: .
J: TRBJ2-2
V: TRBV2
D: .
CDR3: CASPKGVEETGELFF
DNA: TGTGCCAGCCCCAAAGGGGTAGAAGAAACCGGGGAGCTGTTTTTT

size: .
J: TRBJ2-7
V: TRBV7-8
D: .
CDR3: CASSLGWRQSYEQYF
DNA: TGTGCCAGCAGCTTAGGTTGGAGGCAGTCATACGAGCAGTACTTC

size: few
J: TRBJ2-7
V: TRBV18
D: TRBD1
CDR3: CASSPETGDSYEQYF
DNA: TGTGCCAGCTCACCAGAAACAGGGGACTCCTACGAGCAGTACTTC

size: few
J: TRBJ2-1
V: TRBV10-3
D: TRBD2
CDR3: CAISERGLAGYNEQFF
DNA: TGTGCCATCAGTGAGCGGGGACTAGCGGGATACAATGAGCAGTTCTTC

size: .
J: TRBJ2-7
V: TRBV5-6
D: TRBD1
CDR3: CASSLEVTGTYEQYF
DNA: TGTGCCAGCAGCTTGGAGGTGACAGGGACCTACGAGCAGTACTTC

size: .
J: TRBJ2-3
V: TRBV15
D: .
CDR3: CATSRDSGDTQYF
DNA: TGTGCCACCAGCAGAGATTCGGGAGATACGCAGTATTTT

size: .
J: TRBJ1-2
V: TRBV18
D: TRBD1
CDR3: CASSPDQGAGGYTF
DNA: TGTGCCAGCTCACCCGATCAGGGGGCTGGAGGCTACACCTTC

size: .
J: TRBJ2-7
V: TRBV6-1
D: .
CDR3: CASSERAGEQYF
DNA: TGTGCCAGCAGTGAGAGGGCGGGCGAGCAGTACTTC

size: .
J: TRBJ1-1
V: TRBV12-3/TRBV12-4
D: .
CDR3: CASTSLGGTEAFF
DNA: TGTGCCAGCACTTCTCTCGGGGGCACTGAAGCTTTCTTT

size: .
J: TRBJ2-1
V: TRBV29-1
D: TRBD1
CDR3: CSVDSGTGVMGEQFF
DNA: TGCAGCGTTGATTCCGGGACAGGGGTGATGGGGGAGCAGTTCTTC

size: once
J: TRBJ1-3
V: TRBV29-1
D: TRBD1
CDR3: CSVVGTGTGNTIYF
DNA: TGCAGCGTGGTAGGGACAGGGACTGGAAACACCATATATTTT

size: .
J: TRBJ1-2
V: TRBV4-1
D: .
CDR3: CASSQDHRTYGYTF
DNA: TGCGCCAGCAGCCAAGATCACAGGACCTATGGCTACACCTTC

size: .
J: TRBJ2-3
V: TRBV2
D: TRBD1
CDR3: CACGQGTDTQYF
DNA: TGTGCCTGCGGACAGGGCACAGATACGCAGTATTTT

size: .
J: TRBJ1-3
V: TRBV18
D: TRBD1
CDR3: CASSPRDSSGNTIYF
DNA: TGTGCCAGCTCACCTAGGGACAGCTCTGGAAACACCATATATTTT

size: .
J: TRBJ2-1
V: TRBV24-1
D: .
CDR3: CATSDSAGSGEQFF
DNA: TGTGCCACCAGTGATTCGGCGGGTTCGGGTGAGCAGTTCTTC

size: .
J: TRBJ2-2
V: TRBV19
D: .
CDR3: CASSILSKRANTGELFF
DNA: TGTGCCAGTAGTATTCTGTCCAAGCGGGCGAACACCGGGGAGCTGTTTTTT

size: .
J: TRBJ1-1
V: TRBV6-5
D: .
CDR3: CASSYREPPPSAFF
DNA: TGTGCCAGCAGTTACCGGGAACCCCCACCATCAGCTTTCTTT

size: .
J: TRBJ2-3
V: TRBV7-9
D: TRBD2
CDR3: CASSARTSPDTQYF
DNA: TGTGCCAGCAGCGCCCGGACTAGCCCAGATACGCAGTATTTT

size: once
J: TRBJ2-5
V: TRBV12-5
D: .
CDR3: CASGLVGQGPQETQYF
DNA: TGTGCTAGTGGTTTGGTCGGGCAGGGGCCCCAAGAGACCCAGTACTTC

size: .
J: TRBJ1-1
V: TRBV5-1
D: .
CDR3: CASSVDGIMNTEAFF
DNA: TGCGCCAGCAGCGTGGACGGGATCATGAACACTGAAGCTTTCTTT

size: .
J: TRBJ2-3
V: TRBV9
D: .
CDR3: CATARGVSTDTQYF
DNA: TGTGCCACCGCTCGAGGTGTTAGCACAGATACGCAGTATTTT

size: .
J: TRBJ1-2
V: TRBV3-1/TRBV3-2
D: TRBD1
CDR3: CASSQEGHRGMSYTF
DNA: TGTGCCAGCAGCCAAGAGGGTCACAGGGGGATGAGCTACACCTTC

size: .
J: TRBJ2-3
V: TRBV6-2/TRBV6-3
D: .
CDR3: CASSYGGLRTDTQYF
DNA: TGTGCCAGCAGTTATGGCGGACTCCGCACAGATACGCAGTATTTT

size: .
J: TRBJ1-2
V: TRBV10-2
D: .
CDR3: CASSRQDSYTF
DNA: TGCGCCAGCAGCAGACAGGATAGCTACACCTTC

size: .
J: TRBJ1-1
V: TRBV6-9
D: TRBD1
CDR3: CASSYSGQGADAEAFF
DNA: TGTGCCAGCAGTTATTCGGGACAGGGGGCGGATGCTGAAGCTTTCTTT

size: .
J: TRBJ2-5
V: TRBV9
D: .
CDR3: CASSVGASQETQYF
DNA: TGTGCCAGCAGCGTTGGGGCTAGCCAAGAGACCCAGTACTTC

size: .
J: TRBJ2-5
V: TRBV5-1
D: .
CDR3: CASSSQRNQETQYF
DNA: TGCGCCAGCAGCTCCCAGCGGAACCAAGAGACCCAGTACTTC

size: .
J: TRBJ2-1
V: TRBV4-3
D: TRBD2
CDR3: CASSQWLRASGGADEQFF
DNA: TGCGCCAGCAGCCAATGGCTTAGGGCTAGCGGGGGGGCGGATGAGCAGTTCTTC

size: .
J: TRBJ1-1
V: TRBV6-5
D: TRBD1
CDR3: CASSYGGQENTEAFF
DNA: TGTGCCAGCAGTTATGGGGGACAGGAGAACACTGAAGCTTTCTTT

size: .
J: TRBJ2-1
V: TRBV6-2/TRBV6-3
D: .
CDR3: CASSLGTPRAHEQFF
DNA: TGTGCCAGCAGCCTCGGGACTCCCCGGGCTCATGAGCAGTTCTTC

size: .
J: TRBJ2-3
V: TRBV18
D: .
CDR3: CASSPPGADTQYF
DNA: TGTGCCAGCTCACCACCGGGAGCAGATACGCAGTATTTT

size: .
J: TRBJ1-3
V: TRBV3-1/TRBV3-2
D: .
CDR3: CASSKAPTGSGNTIYF
DNA: TGTGCCAGCAGCAAAGCCCCTACAGGCTCTGGAAACACCATATATTTT

size: .
J: TRBJ2-4
V: TRBV3-1/TRBV3-2
D: .
CDR3: CASSQGSSGSKNIQYF
DNA: TGTGCCAGCAGCCAAGGGAGCAGCGGCTCCAAAAACATTCAGTACTTC

size: .
J: TRBJ1-1
V: TRBV5-1
D: TRBD1
CDR3: CASSPQGTLTEAFF
DNA: TGCGCCAGCAGCCCACAGGGGACCCTAACTGAAGCTTTCTTT

size: .
J: TRBJ2-5
V: TRBV29-1
D: TRBD1
CDR3: CSAPGQGSETQYF
DNA: TGCAGCGCCCCGGGACAGGGAAGCGAGACCCAGTACTTC

size: .
J: TRBJ1-4
V: TRBV19
D: .
CDR3: CASSNQLGGETLFF
DNA: TGTGCCAGTAGTAATCAACTTGGTGGGGAGACCCTGTTTTTT

size: .
J: TRBJ2-2
V: TRBV4-1
D: TRBD1
CDR3: CASSLPTGGLTGELFF
DNA: TGCGCCAGCAGCCTCCCGACAGGGGGCCTCACCGGGGAGCTGTTTTTT

size: .
J: TRBJ1-2
V: TRBV6-5
D: .
CDR3: CASSYSRGYGYTF
DNA: TGTGCCAGCAGTTACTCACGGGGCTATGGCTACACCTTC

size: .
J: TRBJ2-1
V: TRBV30
D: TRBD1
CDR3: CAWSRDSVQFF
DNA: TGTGCCTGGAGCCGGGACAGCGTACAGTTCTTC

size: medium-sized
J: TRBJ2-1
V: TRBV3-1/TRBV3-2
D: TRBD2
CDR3: CASSNPRSSGGPYNEQFF
DNA: TGTGCCAGCAGTAACCCACGGTCTAGCGGGGGTCCCTACAATGAGCAGTTCTTC

size: .
J: TRBJ2-3
V: TRBV5-4
D: .
CDR3: CASSLQLDTQYF
DNA: TGTGCCAGCAGCTTGCAGTTAGATACGCAGTATTTT

size: .
J: TRBJ1-1
V: TRBV7-8
D: TRBD1
CDR3: CASSRDRGPEAFF
DNA: TGTGCCAGCAGCCGGGACAGGGGACCTGAAGCTTTCTTT

size: .
J: TRBJ2-3
V: TRBV30
D: TRBD1
CDR3: CAWGPGGTTDTQYF
DNA: TGTGCCTGGGGACCAGGGGGCACCACAGATACGCAGTATTTT

size: .
J: TRBJ2-1
V: TRBV3-1/TRBV3-2
D: TRBD1
CDR3: CASSQQRQGPYNEQFF
DNA: TGTGCCAGCAGCCAACAAAGACAGGGACCCTACAATGAGCAGTTCTTC

size: once
J: TRBJ2-1
V: TRBV11-3
D: .
CDR3: CASSLQGLNEQFF
DNA: TGTGCCAGCAGCTTGCAGGGTTTGAATGAGCAGTTCTTC

size: .
J: TRBJ1-3
V: TRBV19
D: TRBD1
CDR3: CATNPTGAGNTIYF
DNA: TGTGCCACCAATCCGACAGGGGCTGGAAACACCATATATTTT

size: .
J: TRBJ2-3
V: TRBV19
D: TRBD1
CDR3: CASSRDSRYTDTQYF
DNA: TGTGCCAGTAGCCGGGACAGCCGATACACAGATACGCAGTATTTT

size: .
J: TRBJ1-1
V: TRBV11-2
D: .
CDR3: CASSLVLQMNTEAFF
DNA: TGTGCCAGCAGCTTAGTGCTACAGATGAACACTGAAGCTTTCTTT

size: .
J: TRBJ1-1
V: TRBV6-5
D: .
CDR3: CASSYSGARTEAFF
DNA: TGTGCCAGCAGTTACTCGGGGGCAAGGACTGAAGCTTTCTTT

size: .
J: TRBJ2-7
V: TRBV3-1/TRBV3-2
D: .
CDR3: CASTQRGAYEQYF
DNA: TGTGCCAGCACCCAAAGGGGCGCCTACGAGCAGTACTTC

size: .
J: TRBJ1-2
V: TRBV10-2
D: .
CDR3: CASSETGSTGSGYTF
DNA: TGCGCCAGCAGTGAAACCGGATCCACAGGGTCTGGCTACACCTTC

size: once
J: TRBJ2-1
V: TRBV2
D: TRBD1
CDR3: CASSDRDRALYNEQFF
DNA: TGTGCCAGCAGTGACAGAGACAGGGCCCTCTACAATGAGCAGTTCTTC

size: .
J: TRBJ2-7
V: TRBV4-3
D: TRBD2
CDR3: CASSLTQGTSGGSSYEQYF
DNA: TGCGCCAGCAGCCTGACACAAGGGACTAGCGGGGGGAGCTCCTACGAGCAGTACTTC